This T cell receptor (beta chain) comes out of a study of blood T cell repertoires in COVID-19. Overall study context: The origin of the acute and convalescent COVID-19 samples was the United States, Italy and Spain.

This clone was observed a handful of times. The germline gives CDR1 MNHNY, CDR2 SVGAGI (reference sequence). The CDR3 contains 14 residues. V was pared by 7 bases and J by 2 bases, with 6 bases of the junction left unmatched. Sequencing used immunoSEQ multiplex PCR; TCRdb keeps in-frame clones, though not all of them. The table shows about 190,000 clones, with around 86% occurring only once. This sequence was found in a woman aged 40 to 55 with acute or convalescent COVID-19. The chain has TRBV6-6 and TRBJ2-7, with 9 positions matching TRBD1. Sequencing used peripheral blood. The CDR3 spells CASTPQGAPYEQYF. CDR3 DNA: TGTGCCAGCACCCCACAGGGGGCTCCCTACGAGCAGTACTTC.